The rows below give T cell receptor beta chains drawn from one sample of a study of blood T cell repertoires in COVID-19. TCRdb keeps only in-frame clones here, not all; method: immunoSEQ multiplex PCR. Altogether around 310,000 clones are present, 90% being singletons, with the ten largest covering roughly 1%. Sample: peripheral blood. The origin of the receptors is a middle-aged woman with COVID-19, enrolled during active disease. Both conserved end residues are part of each CDR3. A D gene is named only where the DNA matches it firmly. Clone size is not always given. Where it is, it says once, few, many or a class for expanded clones.

J gene | V gene | D gene | clone size | CDR3 protein | CDR3 DNA
TRBJ2-7 | TRBV27 | TRBD1 | . | CASSLRDSYSYEQYF | TGTGCCAGCAGTCTACGGGACAGCTACTCCTACGAGCAGTACTTC
TRBJ1-5 | TRBV7-9 | TRBD1 | . | CASSFTGDSNQPQHF | TGTGCCAGCAGCTTCACAGGGGACAGCAATCAGCCCCAGCATTTT
TRBJ1-4 | TRBV4-2 | TRBD1 | . | CASSQEGRTGDEKLFF | TGTGCCAGCAGCCAAGAGGGAAGGACAGGGGATGAAAAACTGTTTTTT
TRBJ2-7 | TRBV30 | . | . | CAWSVGSRGEQYF | TGTGCCTGGAGTGTAGGCAGCAGGGGTGAGCAGTACTTC
TRBJ1-2 | TRBV7-2 | . | . | CASSLTANYGYTF | TGTGCCAGCAGCTTAACAGCAAACTATGGCTACACCTTC
TRBJ1-5 | TRBV28 | TRBD1 | once | CASSPDRGRNQPQHF | TGTGCCAGCAGTCCTGACAGGGGCCGAAATCAGCCCCAGCATTTT
TRBJ2-7 | TRBV19 | . | . | CASSNSLLPGVPYEQYF | TGTGCCAGTAGCAATAGCCTCCTCCCAGGGGTCCCCTACGAGCAGTACTTC
TRBJ1-4 | TRBV28 | TRBD1 | . | CASSFGDRGHSNEKLFF | TGTGCCAGCAGTTTCGGGGACAGGGGGCATAGTAATGAAAAACTGTTTTTT
TRBJ2-2 | TRBV4-1 | . | . | CASSQDRPGAYTGELFF | TGCGCCAGCAGCCAAGATAGGCCGGGAGCTTACACCGGGGAGCTGTTTTTT
TRBJ1-6 | TRBV4-1 | . | once | CASSQGQNSPLHF | TGCGCCAGCAGCCAAGGACAGAATTCACCCCTCCACTTT
TRBJ1-1 | TRBV19 | . | . | CASSPTVENTEAFF | TGTGCCAGTAGTCCAACAGTGGAGAACACTGAAGCTTTCTTT
TRBJ2-7 | TRBV30 | TRBD2 | . | CAFSRFSGSFSYEQYF | TGTGCCTTCTCACGCTTTAGCGGGAGCTTCTCCTACGAGCAGTACTTC
TRBJ2-2 | TRBV4-3 | . | . | CASSQNTGFGTGELFF | TGCGCCAGCAGCCAAAACACAGGGTTCGGGACCGGGGAGCTGTTTTTT